The subject of this entry is one T cell receptor beta chain. CDR1 and CDR2 from the germline V gene are SQVTM and ANQGSEA. This CDR3 has 13 amino acids. The trim removed 6 bases at V and 4 bases at J, leaving 7 bases unmatched. This record belongs to a study of CD8 T cells in Susac syndrome. The authors carried out high-throughput sequencing of TCR beta. They applied it to CD8+ and CD4+ T cells obtained from blood. Random hexamers served to reverse transcribe about 0.5 to 1 ug RNA. An immunoSEQ multiplex PCR amplified TCR beta CDR3 over 54 Vbeta and 13 Jbeta. TCRdb recomputed calls from the immunoSEQ multiplex PCR reads with MiXCR, one row per CDR3 protein. This table holds 140,000 to 150,000 distinct CDR3 sequences, about 95% found once.

The chain recombines TRBV29-1 with TRBJ2-7; 9 bases fit TRBD2. The sample was CD4+ T cells from PBMCs. The source is a human donor with multiple sclerosis. DNA of the CDR3: TGCAGCGTGGTAGCGGGAGAGCCGTACGAGCAGTACTTC. It is translated as CSVVAGEPYEQYF.